One sample yielded the 30 T cell receptor beta chains listed below, sequenced in a study of synovial regulatory T cells in juvenile arthritis. Only in-frame clones appear in the TCRdb table, and some are missing; sequencing was by immunoSEQ multiplex PCR. The sample has approximately 7,000 clones. Input material: Treg cells from blood. Specified subset: remaining (HLA-DR-negative) circulating blood Treg cells. All receptors derive from a donor younger than 30 with juvenile idiopathic arthritis.

The V call is TRBV7-9, the J call TRBJ2-3. There are 16 residues in the CDR3. No DNA is listed. Germline values: CDR1 SEHNR, CDR2 FQNEAQ (reference sequence). CDR3: CASSLGRTRGTDTQYF.

The genes are TRBV7-9 and TRBJ1-2. The CDR3 is 17 amino acids. The record lacks a DNA sequence. Germline CDR1 SEHNR, CDR2 FQNEAQ (reference sequence). The CDR3 spells CASSFGTARGPRDGYTF.

The chain joins TRBV10-1 to TRBJ2-1. Per germline, CDR1 WNHNN and CDR2 SYGVQD (reference sequence). The CDR3 length is 19 residues. This entry has no DNA. The CDR3 loop is CASSLFRDRERSSYNEQFF.

The chain links TRBV18 to TRBJ2-7; TCRdb indicates TRBD2, and absent DNA this call remains unverified. Germline V CDR1 and CDR2: KGHSH, LQKENI. The CDR3 has 14 amino acids. The nucleotide record is missing. The CDR3 loop reads CASSPTGTPYEQYF.

This clone shows up as medium-sized by frequency. This sequence joins TRBV7-9 and TRBJ1-2. The germline V gene has CDR1 SEHNR and CDR2 FQNEAQ (reference sequence). The CDR3 is 13 amino acids. No DNA is recorded. CDR3 residues: CASSVVGGYGYTF. The variable domain in full, completed from reference TRBV7-9 and TRBJ1-2, reads DTGVSQNPRHKITKRGQNVTFRCDPISEHNRLYWYRQTLGQGPEFLTYFQNEAQLEKSRLLSDRFSAERPKGSFSTLEIQRTEQGDSAMYLCASSVVGGYGYTFGSGTRLTVV.

This chain uses TRBV27 with TRBJ1-6. The CDR3 covers 14 residues. A DNA sequence was not provided. Germline values: CDR1 MNHEY, CDR2 SMNVEV (reference sequence). This chain's CDR3 is CASRGSSYNSPLHF.

V usage is TRBV5-5 and J usage is TRBJ2-3. The length of the CDR3 is 16 residues. Only the protein is available. Germline V gene sequence: CDR1 SGHKS, CDR2 YYEKEE (reference sequence). The CDR3 sequence is CASSMSPLGGTDTQYF. Full variable domain (outside the CDR3, taken from reference TRBV5-5 and TRBJ2-3): DAGVTQSPTHLIKTRGQQVTLRCSPISGHKSVSWYQQVLGQGPQFIFQYYEKEERGRGNFPDRFSARQFPNYSSELNVNALLLGDSALYLCASSMSPLGGTDTQYFGPGTRLTVL.

The J gene is TRBJ2-3, the V gene TRBV6-6; TCRdb proposes TRBD1, but this gene call is untestable without DNA. The CDR3 loop spans 14 amino acids. The DNA sequence is not available. From germline, CDR1 is MNHNY and CDR2 SVGAGI (reference sequence). The CDR3 reads CASTGQGGTDTQYF.

This rearrangement joins TRBV28 to TRBJ1-5. The germline gives CDR1 MDHEN, CDR2 SYDVKM. The CDR3 covers 15 residues. No DNA appears here. This CDR3 is CASTSPWEPNQPQHF. Drawing the rest from reference TRBV28 and TRBJ1-5, the complete variable domain is DVKVTQSSRYLVKRTGEKVFLECVQDMDHENMFWYRQDPGLGLRLIYFSYDVKMKEKGDIPEGYSVSREKKERFSLILESASTNQTSMYLCASTSPWEPNQPQHFGDGTRLSIL.

This sequence joins TRBV7-6 and TRBJ2-7; TCRdb picks TRBD2, but there is no DNA to check that call. CDR3 length: 15 amino acids. No DNA is listed. Per germline, CDR1 SGHVS and CDR2 FNYEAQ. The CDR3 loop is CASSSEAGDSYEQYF. The whole variable domain, filled in from reference TRBV7-6 and TRBJ2-7, reads GAGVSQSPRYKVTKRGQDVALRCDPISGHVSLYWYRQALGQGPEFLTYFNYEAQQDKSGLPNDRFSAERPEGSISTLTIQRTEQRDSAMYRCASSSEAGDSYEQYFGPGTRLTVT.

The chain couples TRBV5-1 to TRBJ2-6. The CDR3 has 13 residues. Nucleotide data are not available. Germline CDR1 reads SGHRS; CDR2 reads YFSETQ. CDR3 amino acids: CASSLDGANVLTF.

This chain uses TRBV10-3 with TRBJ1-1; TCRdb outputs TRBD1, but without DNA this stays unchecked. CDR3 length: 16 residues. The DNA sequence is not available. Germline CDR1 and CDR2: ENHRY and SYGVKD. CDR3 loop: CAISEGPIIQGTEAFF.

Judged by frequency, this clone is medium-sized. The chain employs TRBV7-2 and TRBJ1-1. Germline-derived CDR1 and CDR2 are SGHTA and FQGNSA. The CDR3 consists of 14 residues. Only the protein sequence is given. The CDR3 protein is CASSLGGMNTEAFF.

This rearrangement joins TRBV12-5 to TRBJ2-1. Germline V gives CDR1 LGHNT, CDR2 FRNRAP. The CDR3 runs to 13 residues. No DNA is recorded. The CDR3 here is CASGTGRNNEQFF.

The chain joins TRBV19 to TRBJ2-7; without DNA, the TCRdb call of TRBD1 cannot be checked. The germline CDR1 and CDR2 sequences are LNHDA and SQIVND (reference sequence). This CDR3 is built from 15 residues. No DNA is given. The CDR3 sequence: CASSIGGQGNYEQYF.

This rearrangement joins TRBV7-3 to TRBJ1-1; TCRdb gives TRBD1 as the D gene, but with no DNA this cannot be confirmed. The V gene's germline CDR1 is SGHTA and CDR2 FQGTGA. This CDR3 has 16 amino acids. No DNA sequence is on record. CDR3 sequence: CASSLLPGQGNTEAFF.

The J gene is TRBJ2-1, the V gene TRBV5-1; TCRdb designates TRBD1, a call that cannot be tested without DNA. The CDR3 spans 16 residues. Only the protein is available. CDR1 and CDR2 from the germline V gene are SGHRS and YFSETQ. CDR3 residues: CASSLGQGATYNEQFF.

The gene calls are TRBV28 and TRBJ2-7; TCRdb gives TRBD1 as the D gene, but with no DNA this cannot be confirmed. This CDR3 region has 14 residues. DNA was not recorded. The V gene's germline CDR1 is MDHEN and CDR2 SYDVKM. CDR3 sequence reads: CASSSGTGGGEQYF.

The rearrangement joins TRBV12-5 to TRBJ1-2; the D call of TRBD1 rests on TCRdb alone, since no DNA is present to check it. Germline lookup yields CDR1 LGHNT and CDR2 FRNRAP. The CDR3 covers 12 residues. DNA is not recorded here. CDR3: CASGLWGHGYTF.

The chain uses TRBV5-1 and TRBJ1-3. The germline V gene encodes CDR1 SGHRS and CDR2 YFSETQ. CDR3 length equals 15 residues. The entry carries no DNA sequence. The CDR3 protein is CASSGQGVSGNTIYF.

This rearrangement joins TRBV10-1 to TRBJ2-7; checking the TCRdb D call of TRBD2 is not possible without DNA. Germline V lookup: CDR1 WNHNN, CDR2 SYGVQD (reference sequence). The CDR3 runs to 12 residues. The DNA is unrecorded. The CDR3 spells CASRGLYYEQYF.

The J gene is TRBJ2-7, the V gene TRBV21-1; TCRdb returns TRBD1, unconfirmable since there is no DNA. TRBV21-1 is assigned pseudogene status. This CDR3 spans 14 amino acids. The entry carries no DNA sequence. CDR3: CASSSRDRYHEQYF.

This clone is called medium-sized (0.01 to 0.1%) based on its frequency. The V call is TRBV27, the J call TRBJ2-7; TCRdb's D gene call, TRBD2, goes unchecked for lack of DNA. Germline CDR1 MNHEY, CDR2 SMNVEV (reference sequence). The CDR3 consists of 14 residues. The DNA is not on file. The CDR3 protein is CASRGLVSGYEQYF.

V and J are TRBV27 and TRBJ2-2; TCRdb outputs TRBD1, but without DNA this stays unchecked. The CDR3 is 15 amino acids. The DNA is not on file. CDR1 is MNHEY and CDR2 is SMNVEV in the germline V gene (reference sequence). This CDR3 reads CASSPPGGRVGELFF.

Its frequency marks this clone as medium-sized. The CDR3 protein is CASSLVLWLAGGPRRTGELFF. The rearrangement links TRBV7-8 to TRBJ2-2; the D call from TCRdb, TRBD2, cannot be confirmed without DNA. Per the germline V gene, CDR1 is SGHVS and CDR2 is FQNEAQ. This CDR3 has 21 residues. DNA is not recorded here.

The chain joins TRBV7-9 to TRBJ2-7. Germline loops: CDR1 SEHNR, CDR2 FQNEAQ (reference sequence). The CDR3 contains 15 residues. The DNA sequence is not available. The CDR3 region is CASRPPGPKSYEQYF.

The gene calls are TRBV5-6 and TRBJ2-1; without DNA, the TCRdb call of TRBD1 cannot be checked. Germline CDR1 reads SGHDT; CDR2 reads YYEEEE. The CDR3 extends over 15 amino acids. No nucleotide data were recorded. The CDR3 loop reads CASSLAGQGIYEQFF.

The V and J genes are TRBV2 and TRBJ1-5; TCRdb's D call, TRBD1, is unchecked because there is no DNA. Per the germline V gene, CDR1 is SNHLY and CDR2 is FYNNEI. The CDR3 sequence is 14 residues long. No nucleotide data were recorded. This chain's CDR3 is CASTINRGFQPQHF.

The rearrangement joins TRBV7-2 to TRBJ1-1; TCRdb names TRBD1, which stays unverified in the absence of DNA. Germline loops: CDR1 SGHTA, CDR2 FQGNSA. CDR3 length: 15 residues. The nucleotide record is missing. CDR3 region: CASSLLDSMNTEAFF.

V is TRBV7-2 and J is TRBJ1-4. CDR3 size: 16 residues. The protein alone is recorded here. The germline gives CDR1 SGHTA, CDR2 FQGNSA. CDR3 region: CASSLGERTGNEKLFF.